This T cell receptor beta chain was sequenced during a study of cytomegalovirus exposure and HLA in healthy donors. The study's findings and limits: Cytomegalovirus association was listed for around 180 TCR beta chains. In a later analysis, specific HLA alleles were associated with some 16,000 TCR beta sequences at a 0.05 false discovery rate. An observed cluster of highly shared sequence variants was recorded as a likely sequencing artifact. The CMV antigen specificity of a few CMV-associated chains was confirmed through in vitro analysis.

The table lists this clone with a count of one. What it binds is not known. PCR was performed using 60 Vbeta and 13 Jbeta primers. Only in-frame clones appear in the TCRdb table, and some are missing; sequencing was by immunoSEQ multiplex PCR. The sample yields some 140,000 clones, 75% to 85% seen once. This CDR3 is 15 amino acids long. The germline CDR1 and CDR2 sequences are SEHNR and FQNEAQ (reference sequence). Trimming shortened V by 6 bases and J by 5 bases, and 19 bases separated the two germline ends. The J gene is TRBJ1-1, the V gene TRBV7-9; tentative D call: TRBD1 (5 bases). The receptor was derived from a woman between 50 and 59 years old in good health and CMV-seropositive. Sequencing was carried out using PBMCs. The CDR3 loop is CASRSFQGGGTEAFF. DNA for the CDR3: TGTGCCAGCAGATCGTTTCAGGGAGGAGGAACTGAAGCTTTCTTT.